These 32 T cell receptor beta chains originate from one sample sequenced in a study of shared T cell receptors in the human thymus. Sequenced by immunoSEQ multiplex PCR; TCRdb stores in-frame clones only, minus some. The table lists 700,000 or so clones, roughly 88% of them singletons. These data also featured in a second study, about human thymus T cells.

Sequencing input: thymocytes. Receptors were obtained from a girl less than two years old with a congenital heart defect.

The genes are TRBV6-4 and TRBJ2-2; TRBD1 matches at 7 bases. This CDR3 has 17 residues. J was trimmed by 3 bases and V by 3 bases; bases with no gene match: 10. Per the germline V gene, CDR1 is MRHNA and CDR2 is SNTAGT. CDR3 amino acids: CASSEVGDRAYTGELFF. The CDR3, as DNA: TGTGCCAGCAGTGAAGTGGGAGACAGGGCCTACACCGGGGAGCTGTTTTTT.

The chain links TRBV19 to TRBJ1-4; D is undetermined. V was trimmed by 9 bases and J by 6 bases, leaving 11 bases between them. The length of the CDR3 is 12 residues. Germline V lookup: CDR1 LNHDA, CDR2 SQIVND (reference sequence). CDR3 protein: CARKAGYEKLFF. The CDR3 DNA sequence: TGTGCCAGGAAGGCGGGGTATGAAAAACTGTTTTTT.

This chain joins TRBV27 and TRBJ1-2; the D gene is possibly TRBD1 (5 bases). Trimming stripped 5 bases from V and 0 bases from J, with 16 bases between. Germline V gene sequence: CDR1 MNHEY, CDR2 SMNVEV (reference sequence). This CDR3 has 16 residues. The CDR3: CASSPNRGEANYGYTF. The DNA of the CDR3 is TGTGCCAGCAGTCCCAACCGGGGGGAAGCTAACTATGGCTACACCTTC.

V gene TRBV4-1 combines with J gene TRBJ2-5; D is unclear. Trimming took 0 bases from V and 3 from J, leaving 14 bases between them. The CDR3 has 16 amino acids. Per germline, CDR1 MGHRA and CDR2 YSYEKL. CDR3 DNA sequence: TGCGCCAGCAGCCAAGATCTGTATAACCTAGAAGAGACCCAGTACTTC. Translation gives CASSQDLYNLEETQYF.

The genes are TRBV21-1 and TRBJ2-2; the table calls TRBD1, which could not be checked here. TRBV21-1 is designated a pseudogene. The CDR3 has 18 amino acids. The DNA for the CDR3 is TGTGCCAGCAGCAAAGATAAGGCGACAACAGGCTACACCGGGGAGCTGTTTTTT. It is translated as CASSKDKATTGYTGELFF.

The V and J genes are TRBV4-2 and TRBJ2-1; 14 bases are shared with TRBD2. V dropped 3 bases and J dropped 0; count of bases not matched to a gene: 4. This CDR3 is 18 amino acids long. The germline V gene has CDR1 LGHNA and CDR2 YNFKEQ. Here the CDR3 DNA reads TGTGCCAGCAGCCAGACTAGCGGGGGGGCAAGCTCCTACAATGAGCAGTTCTTC. Its translation: CASSQTSGGASSYNEQFF.

The genes are TRBV2 and TRBJ2-5; 9 positions match TRBD1. Germline CDR1 SNHLY, CDR2 FYNNEI. There are 13 residues in the CDR3. V shed 7 bases, J shed 4 bases, and the junction held 4 bases outside the gene matches. CDR3 coding DNA: TGTGCCAGCAACTACAGGGGGCGAGAGACCCAGTACTTC. Protein product: CASNYRGRETQYF.

This clone came up a few times. V usage is TRBV28 and J usage is TRBJ1-4; 7 bases are a match to TRBD1. The CDR3 totals 13 residues. CDR1 is MDHEN and CDR2 is SYDVKM in the germline V gene. J lost 7 bases, V lost 8 bases, and 7 bases had no gene match. The DNA for the CDR3 is TGTGCCAGCGGACAGGAGGAGGGTGAAAAACTGTTTTTT. Protein sequence: CASGQEEGEKLFF.

This clone appeared a single time. CDR3 nucleotides: TGCAGCGTTGCCAGGTGGAACACTGAAGCTTTCTTT. It specifies CSVARWNTEAFF. The chain carries TRBV29-1 and TRBJ1-1; D uncertain. This CDR3 region has 12 residues. CDR1 and CDR2 (germline): SQVTM, ANQGSEA. V was shortened by 4 bases and J by 1 base, with 7 bases between the two germline ends.

The J gene is TRBJ1-2, the V gene TRBV4-1; possible D gene TRBD1, 5 bases. V was pared by 5 bases and J by 3 bases, with 22 bases between. CDR3 length: 17 amino acids. Germline V gene sequence: CDR1 MGHRA, CDR2 YSYEKL. The CDR3 DNA sequence: TGCGCCAGCAGCGGGCCTGACCGGGGGGAGGTTTACTATGGCTACACCTTC. The encoded protein is CASSGPDRGEVYYGYTF.

The chain couples TRBV19 to TRBJ1-2; D ambiguous. The CDR3 covers 9 residues. Germline CDR1 LNHDA, CDR2 SQIVND (reference sequence). Deletions cut 11 bases from V and 4 bases from J, with 5 bases between. This CDR3 reads CAPSYGYTF. The DNA of the CDR3 is TGTGCCCCCTCCTATGGCTACACCTTC.

The chain links TRBV7-9 to TRBJ2-7, with D perhaps TRBD1 (5 bases). The V gene lost 1 base and the J gene lost 0 bases, with 10 bases spanning the gap. CDR3 size: 15 residues. The germline CDR1 and CDR2 sequences are SEHNR and FQNEAQ (reference sequence). The CDR3 DNA is TGTGCCAGCAGCTTAGGGACACCAAGCTCCTACGAGCAGTACTTC. As protein: CASSLGTPSSYEQYF.

V is TRBV19 and J is TRBJ1-6, with 9 bases lining up with TRBD1. V dropped 5 bases and J dropped 13; count of bases not matched to a gene: 12. The V gene's germline CDR1 is LNHDA and CDR2 SQIVND (reference sequence). This CDR3 has 15 residues. The CDR3 DNA reads as TGTGCCAGTAGTCTACTAGGACAGGGGAAGAACCCCCTCCACTTT. It yields the protein CASSLLGQGKNPLHF.

The V gene is TRBV5-4, the J gene TRBJ2-1; 15 nucleotides match TRBD2. Germline CDR1 SGHNT, CDR2 YYREEE (reference sequence). This CDR3 has 19 amino acids. Trimming removed 3 bases from V and 8 bases from J; junction bases left unmatched: 15. CDR3 DNA: TGTGCCAGCAGCTGCCCCGATCCGGGACTAGCGGGGGGATCGTATGAGCAGTTCTTC. Protein: CASSCPDPGLAGGSYEQFF.

Here the CDR3 reads CASSFGGGQTQYF. The CDR3, as DNA: TGTGCCAGCAGTTTCGGGGGGGGACAGACCCAGTACTTC. The V gene is TRBV27, the J gene TRBJ2-5, with 8 bases identical to TRBD2. The trim removed 3 bases at V and 6 bases at J, leaving 3 bases unmatched. CDR1 is MNHEY and CDR2 is SMNVEV in the germline V gene (reference sequence). The CDR3 is 13 amino acids.

DNA of the CDR3: TGCGCCAGCAGAAATCCTCCCAGCGGGCAGCCGATTAACTATGGCTACACCTTC. This codes for CASRNPPSGQPINYGYTF. The chain has TRBV5-1 and TRBJ1-2; no definite D call. V shed 5 bases and J shed 1 base, with 24 bases lying between them. This CDR3 comprises 18 residues. From germline, CDR1 is SGHRS and CDR2 YFSETQ.

The chain's CDR3 is CASSLFGPNYGYTF. DNA of the CDR3: TGTGCCAGCAGCTTGTTCGGTCCTAACTATGGCTACACCTTC. The V call is TRBV5-6, the J call TRBJ1-2; D is undetermined. This CDR3 comprises 14 residues. The V gene's germline CDR1 is SGHDT and CDR2 YYEEEE. The ends were cut back, 1 base at V and 0 bases at J, with 7 bases in the middle.

This clone was observed a few times. This chain connects TRBV18 to TRBJ2-2, with TRBD2 matching over 9 bases. The length of the CDR3 is 17 residues. The germline gives CDR1 KGHSH, CDR2 LQKENI. V trimming: 1 base; J trimming: 1 base; junction bases outside the gene matches: 4. This chain's CDR3 is CASSPRLAGMNTGELFF. The CDR3, as DNA: TGTGCCAGCTCACCACGCCTAGCGGGGATGAACACCGGGGAGCTGTTTTTT.

The gene calls are TRBV7-2 and TRBJ1-2; 12 nucleotides line up with TRBD1. CDR3 length: 17 amino acids. Trimming at V came to 5 bases and at J to 4 bases, leaving 11 bases not matched to a gene. Germline V gene data show CDR1 as SGHTA and CDR2 as FQGNSA. The CDR3 sequence is CASSHPGQGATLYGYTF. CDR3 bases: TGTGCCAGCAGCCACCCGGGACAGGGGGCAACCCTCTATGGCTACACCTTC.

The V gene is TRBV4-3, the J gene TRBJ1-5, with D unclear. V was cut by 0 bases and J by 0 bases, with 12 bases left in between. In germline, CDR1 is LGHNA, CDR2 YSLEER. The CDR3 has 17 residues. This CDR3 is CASSQENSNSSNQPQHF. As DNA, the CDR3 is TGCGCCAGCAGCCAAGAAAACTCAAACAGTAGCAATCAGCCCCAGCATTTT.

This sequence joins TRBV29-1 and TRBJ1-2; TRBD1 might be the D (5 bases). Germline CDR1 SQVTM, CDR2 ANQGSEA. V was cut by 4 bases and J by 0 bases, with 9 bases left in between. The CDR3 has 13 amino acids. DNA of the CDR3: TGCAGCGTTGGACAGCGAGCTAACTATGGCTACACCTTC. The encoded protein is CSVGQRANYGYTF.

CDR3 in DNA: TGTGCCAGCAGCCTACCGGGACATTTAACTGAAGCTTTCTTT. Its protein product is CASSLPGHLTEAFF. The rearrangement joins TRBV7-9 to TRBJ1-1; maybe TRBD1 (6 bases). CDR1 is SEHNR, CDR2 FQNEAQ, per germline (reference sequence). This CDR3 is 14 amino acids long. The V and J ends lost 5 bases and 5 bases respectively, with 15 bases between them.

The V call is TRBV11-2, the J call TRBJ2-7, with 10 bases matching TRBD1. CDR1 is SGHAT, CDR2 FQNNGV, per germline. The CDR3 consists of 18 residues. Unmatched junction bases numbered 14, after V lost 1 base and J lost 5 bases. Here the CDR3 DNA reads TGTGCCAGCAGCTTAGTTGGGCCTACCGGGACAGGGGACCACGAGCAGTACTTC. It is translated as CASSLVGPTGTGDHEQYF.

This chain joins TRBV28 and TRBJ1-1; 11 bases map to TRBD1. The CDR3 has 17 residues. Germline assignment: CDR1 MDHEN and CDR2 SYDVKM. Trimming removed 5 bases from V and 6 bases from J; junction bases left unmatched: 14. The CDR3 DNA sequence: TGTGCCAGCAGTCCCGCGTCCCGGGACAGGGGGGGCGCTGAAGCTTTCTTT. It translates to CASSPASRDRGGAEAFF.

This chain uses TRBV4-3 with TRBJ2-1, with TRBD2 identical over 7 bases. The CDR3 covers 19 residues. Trimming cost V 0 bases and J 1 base; bases outside gene matches: 12. Looked up from germline, CDR1 is LGHNA and CDR2 is YSLEER. CDR3 coding DNA: TGCGCCAGCAGCCAAGATTGGCTAGCGGCCCGACTATCCTACAATGAGCAGTTCTTC. Translating gives CASSQDWLAARLSYNEQFF.

Written as DNA, the CDR3 is TGTGCCAGCAGTCCGGGACAGGGGAACGAGCAGTACTTC. This sequence encodes CASSPGQGNEQYF. The rearrangement joins TRBV27 to TRBJ2-7; 10 nucleotides agree with TRBD1. This CDR3 is 13 amino acids long. The germline V gene encodes CDR1 MNHEY and CDR2 SMNVEV (reference sequence). Trimming took 5 bases from V and 5 from J; bases not matched to a gene: 3.

The chain links TRBV11-2 to TRBJ1-1, with 7 bases aligning to TRBD1. V shed 4 bases, J shed 6 bases, and the junction held 11 bases outside the gene matches. The germline V gene has CDR1 SGHAT and CDR2 FQNNGV. This CDR3 has 15 residues. As DNA, the CDR3 is TGTGCCAGCAGCTCCGACCGGGACAGATGCTCTGAAGCTTTCTTT. Protein sequence: CASSSDRDRCSEAFF.

This sequence joins TRBV12-5 and TRBJ1-5, with TRBD1 identical over 7 bases. CDR1 and CDR2 from the germline V gene are LGHNT and FRNRAP. The junction had 7 bases not matched to a gene; V was cut back by 4 bases and J by 4 bases. This CDR3 has 15 residues. CDR3 loop: CASGWLTGRNQPQHF. The CDR3 DNA reads TGTGCTAGTGGTTGGCTGACAGGGCGGAATCAGCCCCAGCATTTT.

The chain couples TRBV27 to TRBJ2-7; TRBD2 matches 8 bases. V was clipped by 2 bases and J by 0 bases; unmatched bases: 6. The CDR3 consists of 16 residues. Germline V gene lookup returns CDR1 MNHEY and CDR2 SMNVEV (reference sequence). CDR3 in DNA: TGTGCCAGCAGTTTACTGGCGGGGGGCCCCTCCTACGAGCAGTACTTC. Residues: CASSLLAGGPSYEQYF.

The chain recombines TRBV29-1 with TRBJ1-2; D uncertain. V gave up 5 bases and J gave up 10 bases, with 17 bases separating them. Germline values: CDR1 SQVTM, CDR2 ANQGSEA. The CDR3 totals 12 residues. The CDR3 nucleotides read TGCAGCGTTCACGGGAAAACGATACCCTACACCTTC. Its protein product is CSVHGKTIPYTF. The variable domain in full, completed from reference TRBV29-1 and TRBJ1-2, reads SAVISQKPSRDICQRGTSLTIQCQVDSQVTMMFWYRQQPGQSLTLIATANQGSEATYESGFVIDKFPISRPNLTFSTLTVSNMSPEDSSIYLCSVHGKTIPYTFGSGTRLTVV.

To note about this clone: This sample includes further DNA sequences coding for the same CDR3. This rearrangement joins TRBV20-1 to TRBJ1-1; no definite D call. The V gene's germline CDR1 is DFQATT and CDR2 SNEGSKA (reference sequence). The CDR3 spans 11 residues. Trimming took off 6 bases at V and 1 base at J, with 6 bases between the two ends. Here the CDR3 reads CSARGNTEAFF. The CDR3 nucleotides read TGCAGTGCCCGAGGGAACACTGAAGCTTTCTTT.

V is TRBV5-5 and J is TRBJ1-1, with D perhaps matching TRBD1 (5 bases). The V gene lost 4 bases and the J gene lost 7 bases, with 32 bases spanning the gap. Germline V lookup: CDR1 SGHKS, CDR2 YYEKEE (reference sequence). CDR3 size: 19 residues. CDR3 in amino acids: CASSGGVSSPSLETGEAFF. The CDR3 region has the DNA TGTGCCAGCAGCGGGGGGGTCAGCAGCCCGTCACTTGAAACAGGTGAAGCTTTCTTT.